This TCR beta chain was captured in a study of CD8 T cells in ankylosing spondylitis. Many counts were recorded for this clonotype. Its antigen is currently unknown. Whole-study findings and limits: Earlier studies detected some motif variants in reactive arthritis synovial fluid and blood.

The CDR3 loop spans 16 amino acids. Trimming shortened V by 3 bases and J by 5 bases, and 16 bases separated the two germline ends. Each CDR3 protein gets one entry after TCRdb re-called the 5' RACE reads with MiXCR. The table lists roughly 250,000 distinct CDR3 sequences, over 8.5% of them singletons. The V gene is TRBV12-3 or TRBV12-4, the J gene TRBJ1-4; tentative D call: TRBD1 (6 bases). The receptor's source is a male donor with ankylosing spondylitis or in good health (not recorded which). The sequenced material came from blood, either unsorted or a sorted T cell fraction (not recorded which). CDR3: CASSFTRDIRNEKLFF. The CDR3, as DNA: TGTGCCAGCAGTTTCACCCGGGACATAAGGAATGAAAAACTGTTTTTT.